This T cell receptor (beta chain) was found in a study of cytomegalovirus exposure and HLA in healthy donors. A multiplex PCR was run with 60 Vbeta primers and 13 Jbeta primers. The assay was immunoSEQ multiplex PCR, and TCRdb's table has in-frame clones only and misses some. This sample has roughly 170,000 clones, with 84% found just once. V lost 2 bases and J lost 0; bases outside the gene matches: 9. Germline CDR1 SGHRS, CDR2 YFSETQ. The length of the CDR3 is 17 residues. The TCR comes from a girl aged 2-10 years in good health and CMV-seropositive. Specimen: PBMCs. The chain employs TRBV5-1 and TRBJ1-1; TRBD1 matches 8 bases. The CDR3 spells CASSFRTGRSMNTEAFF. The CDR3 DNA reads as TGCGCCAGCAGCTTCAGGACAGGGAGGTCGATGAACACTGAAGCTTTCTTT.